Listed here are 30 T cell receptor beta chains from one sample, sequenced in a study of T cells in Graves' hyperthyroidism and ophthalmopathy. The investigators amplified TCR beta CDR3 regions from RNA transcripts. First-round RT-PCR targeting the TCR CDR3 was performed with the HTBI primer set. Each CDR3 protein gets one entry after TCRdb re-called the multiplex PCR reads with MiXCR. In the table there are nearly 750,000 distinct CDR3 sequences, 35% of which are singletons. The sample was blood. The receptors were gathered from a woman aged 40 to 55 with Graves' hyperthyroidism.

This clonotype was detected a few times. The CDR3 DNA reads as TGTGCCAGCAGCCTGGGGGACGGCGGAGGAGAGACCCAGTACTTC. It yields the protein CASSLGDGGGETQYF. The chain has TRBV14 and TRBJ2-5; D is tentatively TRBD1 or TRBD2 (5 bases each). This CDR3 spans 15 amino acids. Germline V lookup: CDR1 SGHDN, CDR2 FVKESK. With 4 bases removed from V and 4 bases from J, the gap between germline ends came to 16 bases.

This chain uses TRBV2 with TRBJ2-2, with TRBD2 matching 11 bases. V trimming: 9 bases; J trimming: 3 bases; junction bases outside the gene matches: 6. The CDR3 runs 15 residues. The germline V gene has CDR1 SNHLY and CDR2 FYNNEI. The CDR3 DNA follows: TGTGCCAGTAGACTACTAGCGGGAGACACCGGGGAGCTGTTTTTT. Translation gives CASRLLAGDTGELFF.

The chain is built from TRBV5-1 and TRBJ1-2; possible D gene TRBD1, 5 bases. The CDR3 totals 13 residues. V was shortened by 1 base and J by 6 bases, with 10 bases between the two germline ends. CDR1 is SGHRS, CDR2 YFSETQ, per germline. The CDR3: CASSLSPGNGYTF. For the CDR3, the DNA is TGCGCCAGCAGCTTGTCCCCAGGGAATGGCTACACCTTC.

The chain links TRBV29-1 to TRBJ2-3; D unresolved. V dropped 8 bases and J dropped 2 bases, with 5 bases sitting between them. Germline CDR1 SQVTM, CDR2 ANQGSEA. This CDR3 has 10 amino acids. The CDR3 DNA reads as TGCAGCTCCAACACAGATACGCAGTATTTT. Protein sequence: CSSNTDTQYF.

This clonotype was seen many times. The V call is TRBV6-5, the J call TRBJ2-5; D possibly corresponds to TRBD2 (5 bases). CDR3 length: 12 amino acids. V was clipped by 6 bases and J by 5 bases, with 10 bases between them. Per germline, CDR1 MNHEY and CDR2 SVGAGI. CDR3: CASRRTGETQYF. CDR3 in DNA: TGTGCCAGCAGGCGGACTGGGGAGACCCAGTACTTC.

The genes are TRBV10-3 and TRBJ1-1; D is undetermined. This CDR3 contains 16 residues. The germline V and J ends were trimmed by 6 bases and 1 base, with 18 bases remaining between them. Germline CDR1 reads ENHRY; CDR2 reads SYGVKD. CDR3 amino acids: CAISLTLVSGNTEAFF. For the CDR3, the DNA is TGTGCCATCAGCTTGACATTGGTGTCAGGGAACACTGAAGCTTTCTTT.

This clonotype has a count of ten or more. V usage is TRBV19 and J usage is TRBJ1-2; 8 positions match TRBD1. Germline loops: CDR1 LNHDA, CDR2 SQIVND (reference sequence). V shed 5 bases and J 3 bases; nucleotides not matched to a gene: 8. There are 15 residues in the CDR3. The CDR3 loop reads CASSFGTGPHYGYTF. CDR3 DNA sequence: TGTGCCAGTAGTTTTGGGACAGGTCCCCACTATGGCTACACCTTC. The full variable domain, its missing parts supplied by reference TRBV19 and TRBJ1-2, is DGGITQSPKYLFRKEGQNVTLSCEQNLNHDAMYWYRQDPGQGLRLIYYSQIVNDFQKGDIAEGYSVSREKKESFPLTVTSAQKNPTAFYLCASSFGTGPHYGYTFGSGTRLTVV.

This clonotype was counted at least ten times. The rearrangement joins TRBV12-3 or TRBV12-4 to TRBJ2-7, with D uncertain. Deletions cut 3 bases from V and 6 bases from J, with 12 bases between. The length of the CDR3 is 13 residues. CDR3 nucleotides: TGTGCCAGCAGTTTGGGATCACCGAGCGAGCAGTACTTC. It translates to CASSLGSPSEQYF.

The V gene is TRBV12-3 or TRBV12-4, the J gene TRBJ2-6; D is possibly TRBD2 (5 bases). CDR3 length equals 15 residues. Trimming removed 4 bases from V and 2 bases from J, with 9 bases in between. DNA for the CDR3: TGTGCCAGCAGTTACGAGGGTCCTGGGGCCAACGTCCTGACTTTC. This sequence encodes CASSYEGPGANVLTF.

This clonotype was observed a few times. This chain connects TRBV15 to TRBJ1-2; D not certain. Germline CDR1 and CDR2: LNHNV and YYDKDF (reference sequence). The V end was cut by 1 base, the J end by 10 bases, with 16 bases between. The CDR3 length is 14 residues. The CDR3 DNA sequence: TGTGCCACCAGCAGAGTCGCAGGCCTTACGTACTACACCTTC. Its translation is CATSRVAGLTYYTF.

This clonotype occurred many times. The V call is TRBV7-9, the J call TRBJ2-5, with 8 bases lining up with TRBD1. This CDR3 is 15 amino acids long. CDR1 and CDR2 from the germline V gene are SEHNR and FQNEAQ (reference sequence). The V and J ends lost 3 bases and 2 bases, in that order; junction bases with no gene match: 5. The CDR3 DNA reads as TGTGCCAGCAGCTTGCCGGGACAGGTACAAGAGACCCAGTACTTC. This gives the protein CASSLPGQVQETQYF.

J is TRBJ2-5 and V is TRBV6-2 or TRBV6-3, with D unresolved. Germline lookup yields CDR1 MNHEY and CDR2 SVGEGT. Trimming removed 5 bases at V and 6 bases at J, with 4 bases between. CDR3 length: 10 residues. CDR3 sequence reads: CASSQQTQYF. The CDR3 DNA is TGTGCCAGCAGTCAGCAGACCCAGTACTTC.

A few counts support this clonotype. The CDR3 here is CASSPGTGPNRNTGELFF. The CDR3 DNA follows: TGTGCCAGCAGCCCAGGGACAGGGCCCAACCGGAACACCGGGGAGCTGTTTTTT. The chain has TRBV9 and TRBJ2-2, with 9 bases matching TRBD1. Per germline, CDR1 SGDLS and CDR2 YYNGEE. This CDR3 is 18 amino acids long. V shed 4 bases and J 1 base; nucleotides not matched to a gene: 11. The full variable domain, rest sourced from reference TRBV9 and TRBJ2-2, is DSGVTQTPKHLITATGQRVTLRCSPRSGDLSVYWYQQSLDQGLQFLIQYYNGEERAKGNILERFSAQQFPDLHSELNLSSLELGDSALYFCASSPGTGPNRNTGELFFGEGSRLTVL.

This clonotype appeared a few times. V gene TRBV4-2 combines with J gene TRBJ2-7; TRBD1 aligns across 8 bases. In germline, CDR1 is LGHNA, CDR2 YNFKEQ. Germline trimming cut 5 bases from V and 2 bases from J; bases unmatched to any gene: 11. This CDR3 has 16 amino acids. The DNA for the CDR3 is TGTGCCAGCAGCTTTCACCACGGGACAGGTCCCTACGAGCAGTACTTC. Protein sequence: CASSFHHGTGPYEQYF.

The rearrangement joins TRBV12-3 or TRBV12-4 to TRBJ2-5; D might be TRBD1 (5 bases). Trimming left V 6 bases short and J 0 bases short, with 17 bases between. The CDR3 runs 16 residues. This CDR3 reads CASSCDSCRDQETQYF. Written as DNA, the CDR3 is TGTGCCAGCAGCTGCGACAGTTGTAGGGACCAAGAGACCCAGTACTTC.

In its sample, this clonotype was seen a few times. CDR3 in DNA: TGTGCCAGCAGCCAAGAGTCGGCCGGATCCGGACACACCCTCCACTTT. Amino acid sequence: CASSQESAGSGHTLHF. This chain uses TRBV14 with TRBJ1-6; D is perhaps TRBD1 (5 bases). V lost 0 bases to trimming and J lost 14 bases, with 20 bases between them. This CDR3 has 16 residues. The germline CDR1 and CDR2 sequences are SGHDN and FVKESK.

As for this clonotype: Germline is not matched at one junction end, which may reflect a read error. This CDR3 is CAGSLGQKLTGELFF. The CDR3 DNA reads TGTGCCGGCAGCCTGGGACAGAAGCTCACCGGGGAGCTGTTTTTT. V is TRBV6-6 and J is TRBJ2-2, with 7 bases identical to TRBD1. Per germline, CDR1 MNHNY and CDR2 SVGAGI (reference sequence). The CDR3 covers 15 residues.

This clonotype was seen a few times. This chain joins TRBV9 and TRBJ2-7; D remains ambiguous. The CDR3 runs to 13 residues. Germline values: CDR1 SGDLS, CDR2 YYNGEE. With 3 bases removed from V and 3 bases from J, the gap between germline ends came to 10 bases. The CDR3 here is CASSGRSGYEQYF. CDR3 in DNA: TGTGCCAGCAGCGGCCGATCTGGCTACGAGCAGTACTTC.

The table lists this clonotype with a few counts. This sequence joins TRBV20-1 and TRBJ1-6, with D tentatively TRBD1 (5 bases). Germline CDR1 and CDR2: DFQATT and SNEGSKA (reference sequence). CDR3 length: 17 amino acids. Trimming shortened V by 0 bases and J by 4 bases, and 16 bases separated the two germline ends. The CDR3 nucleotides are TGCAGTGCTAGAGAGGAGAGGACACTATTTTATAATTCACCCCTCCACTTT. Protein: CSAREERTLFYNSPLHF.

This chain joins TRBV25-1 and TRBJ1-3, with D possibly matching TRBD1 (6 bases). Germline V lookup: CDR1 MGHDK, CDR2 SYGVNS. CDR3 length equals 16 residues. V was shortened by 6 bases and J by 0 bases, with 15 bases between the two germline ends. The CDR3 reads CASSGQNTLSGNTIYF. The CDR3 bases are TGTGCCAGCAGCGGACAGAATACACTCTCTGGAAACACCATATATTTT.

This clonotype occurred many times. The V and J genes are TRBV7-2 and TRBJ2-7; 7 bases line up with TRBD2. This CDR3 has 17 amino acids. Trimming took 2 bases from V and 3 from J; bases not matched to a gene: 13. Germline V lookup: CDR1 SGHTA, CDR2 FQGNSA. The CDR3, as DNA: TGTGCCAGCAGCTTATGGGGCTGGCCGGAGCGGGACTACGAGCAGTACTTC. Its translation: CASSLWGWPERDYEQYF.

The chain links TRBV2 to TRBJ2-7; weak D call: TRBD1 (6 bases). The V end lost 2 bases, the J end lost 7 bases, and 9 bases lay between the germline ends. The germline CDR1 and CDR2 sequences are SNHLY and FYNNEI. The CDR3 has 12 residues. The CDR3 DNA reads as TGTGCCAGCAGTGAATCCCAGGGGGAGCAGTACTTC. It yields the protein CASSESQGEQYF.

This chain joins TRBV6-5 and TRBJ2-7, with D possibly being TRBD2 (6 bases). The CDR3 loop spans 16 amino acids. The germline gives CDR1 MNHEY, CDR2 SVGAGI. V was cut by 0 bases and J by 5 bases, with 17 bases left in between. The CDR3 region is CASSYSSEGLFDEQYF. The CDR3 DNA reads TGTGCCAGCAGTTACTCTTCGGAGGGCCTTTTCGACGAGCAGTACTTC.

This sequence joins TRBV5-1 and TRBJ1-1, with TRBD1 matching 8 bases. The germline V gene has CDR1 SGHRS and CDR2 YFSETQ. V was pared by 0 bases and J by 4 bases, with 11 bases of the junction left unmatched. CDR3 length: 17 residues. This CDR3 reads CASSLDGRGRAGTEAFF. The CDR3 DNA reads TGCGCCAGCAGCTTGGACGGCAGGGGGCGGGCTGGCACTGAAGCTTTCTTT.

There are many counts of this clonotype. This chain joins TRBV2 and TRBJ1-5; TRBD1 might be the D (5 bases). With 6 bases removed from V and 3 bases from J, the gap between germline ends came to 18 bases. This CDR3 has 16 amino acids. Germline-derived CDR1 and CDR2 are SNHLY and FYNNEI. CDR3 coding DNA: TGTGCCAGCAGCGTAAACCAGGGATCCCCCAATCAGCCCCAGCATTTT. This gives the protein CASSVNQGSPNQPQHF.

This clonotype was seen at least ten times. The chain couples TRBV12-3 or TRBV12-4 to TRBJ1-2, with D perhaps matching TRBD1 (5 bases). Trimming took 5 bases from V and 13 from J, leaving 17 bases between them. There are 12 residues in the CDR3. CDR3 nucleotide sequence: TGTGCCAGCAGTGCGGGACCGAACCTTTTCACCTTC. Translation gives CASSAGPNLFTF.

This clonotype was observed many times. The gene calls are TRBV7-2 and TRBJ1-6, with D maybe TRBD1 (5 bases). The CDR3 consists of 16 residues. CDR1 is SGHTA, CDR2 FQGNSA, per germline. Trimming took 2 bases from V and 7 from J, leaving 15 bases between them. The CDR3 spells CASSLMGEVGNSPLHF. DNA for the CDR3: TGTGCCAGCAGCTTAATGGGGGAGGTGGGGAATTCACCCCTCCACTTT. Drawing the rest from reference TRBV7-2 and TRBJ1-6, the complete variable domain is GAGVSQSPSNKVTEKGKDVELRCDPISGHTALYWYRQSLGQGLEFLIYFQGNSAPDKSGLPSDRFSAERTGGSVSTLTIQRTQQEDSAVYLCASSLMGEVGNSPLHFGNGTRLTVT.

On this clonotype: This may be a read error, as it is one base from a much larger clone. The V call is TRBV10-3, the J call TRBJ1-1; the D is unclear. The CDR3 has 13 amino acids. Looked up from germline, CDR1 is ENHRY and CDR2 is SYGVKD. The CDR3 bases are TGTGCCATCAGTTACTCGGAGAACGCTGAAGCTTTCTTT. This gives the protein CAISYSENAEAFF.

This clonotype occurred a few times. The chain couples TRBV2 to TRBJ1-1, with a possible D match to TRBD1 (5 bases). Trimming took off 5 bases at V and 3 bases at J, with 10 bases between the two ends. Germline V gene lookup returns CDR1 SNHLY and CDR2 FYNNEI. The CDR3 extends over 13 amino acids. This CDR3 reads CASSRDVYTEAFF. In nucleotides, the CDR3 is TGTGCCAGCAGTCGGGACGTGTACACTGAAGCTTTCTTT.

The chain uses TRBV29-1 and TRBJ2-7; 12 nucleotides agree with TRBD2. With V trimmed by 8 bases and J by 6 bases, 8 bases remained unmatched. Germline assignment: CDR1 SQVTM and CDR2 ANQGSEA. This CDR3 contains 13 residues. Here the CDR3 DNA reads TGCAGCTTGGAACCTAGCGGGAGGGTCGAGCAGTACTTC. Translation gives CSLEPSGRVEQYF.